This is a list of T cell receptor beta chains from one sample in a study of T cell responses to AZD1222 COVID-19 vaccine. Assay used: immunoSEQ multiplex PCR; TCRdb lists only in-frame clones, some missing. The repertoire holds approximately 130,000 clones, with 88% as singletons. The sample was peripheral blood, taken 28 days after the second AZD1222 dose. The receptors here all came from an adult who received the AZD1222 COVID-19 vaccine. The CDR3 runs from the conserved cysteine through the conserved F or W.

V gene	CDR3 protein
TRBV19	CASKVWDPNGGGYTF
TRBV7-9	CASSPGLATYNEQFF
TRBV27	CASGAGLAGVETQYF
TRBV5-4	CASSSTGSDRDTEAFF
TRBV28	CASSPGREKLFF
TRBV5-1	CASSSGRTELLGYTF
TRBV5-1	CASSLVPPGAGETQYF
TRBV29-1	CSAARGGNYGYTF
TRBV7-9	CASSKGILKEKLFF
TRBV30	CAWSGLGNTEAFF
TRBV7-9	CASSNRGSIESPLHF
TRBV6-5	CASVFTGATNEKLFF
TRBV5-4	CASSLDGAGMGYTF
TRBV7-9	CASSFPQGASDTQYF
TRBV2	CASSLGQPGAFF
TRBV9	CASSVGGTFEETQYF
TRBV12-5	CASGSLTYTEAFF
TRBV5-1	CATRGTTDGYTF
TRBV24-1	CATSEKYEQFF
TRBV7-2	CASSSGQVLAKNIQYF
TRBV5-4	CASSFSGWSSYEQYF
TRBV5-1	CASSSGWDRAQGEQFF
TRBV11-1	CASSSRTSGGTDTQYF
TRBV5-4	CASSIRDSLYGYTF
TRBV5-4	CASSLASGTETQYF
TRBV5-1	CASSGGFSGSQNFYEQYF
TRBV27	CASSRDRADQPQHF